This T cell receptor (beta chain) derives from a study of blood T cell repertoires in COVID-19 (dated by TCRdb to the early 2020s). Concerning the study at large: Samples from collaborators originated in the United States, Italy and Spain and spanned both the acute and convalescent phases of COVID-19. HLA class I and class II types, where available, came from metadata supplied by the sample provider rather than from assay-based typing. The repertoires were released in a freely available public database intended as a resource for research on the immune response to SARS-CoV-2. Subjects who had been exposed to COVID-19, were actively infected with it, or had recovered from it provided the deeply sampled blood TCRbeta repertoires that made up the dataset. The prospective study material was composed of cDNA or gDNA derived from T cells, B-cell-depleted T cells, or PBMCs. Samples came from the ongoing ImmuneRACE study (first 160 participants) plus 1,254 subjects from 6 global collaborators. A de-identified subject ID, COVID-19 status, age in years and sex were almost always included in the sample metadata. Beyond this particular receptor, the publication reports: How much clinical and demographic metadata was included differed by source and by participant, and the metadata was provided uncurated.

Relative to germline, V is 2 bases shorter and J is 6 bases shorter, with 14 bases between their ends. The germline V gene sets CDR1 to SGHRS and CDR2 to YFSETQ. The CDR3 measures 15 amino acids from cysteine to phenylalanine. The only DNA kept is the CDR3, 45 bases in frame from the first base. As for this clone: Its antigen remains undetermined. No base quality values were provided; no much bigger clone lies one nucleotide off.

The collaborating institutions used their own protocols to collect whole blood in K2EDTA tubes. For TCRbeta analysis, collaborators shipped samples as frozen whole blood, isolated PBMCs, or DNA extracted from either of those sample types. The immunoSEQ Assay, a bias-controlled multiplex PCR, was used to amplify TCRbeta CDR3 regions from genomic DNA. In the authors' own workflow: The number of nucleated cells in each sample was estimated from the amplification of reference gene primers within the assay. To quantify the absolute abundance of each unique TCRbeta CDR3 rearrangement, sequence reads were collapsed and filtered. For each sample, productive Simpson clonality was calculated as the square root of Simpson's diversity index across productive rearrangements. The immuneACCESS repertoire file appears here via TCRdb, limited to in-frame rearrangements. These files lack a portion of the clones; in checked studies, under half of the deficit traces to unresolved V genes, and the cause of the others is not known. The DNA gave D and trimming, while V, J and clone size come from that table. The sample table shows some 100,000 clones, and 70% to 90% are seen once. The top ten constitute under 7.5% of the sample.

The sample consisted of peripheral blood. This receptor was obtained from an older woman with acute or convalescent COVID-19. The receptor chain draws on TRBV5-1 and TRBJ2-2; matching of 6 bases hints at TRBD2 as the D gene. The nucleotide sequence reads TGCGCCAGCAGCTTATCGGAGGGTCTTTCCGGGGAGCTGTTTTTT. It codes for CASSLSEGLSGELFF.